This TCR beta chain was documented in a study of identical twins. Study results and caveats: Fewer insertions characterized abundant cord blood beta clonotypes, whereas memory repertoires showed none. Cross-sectional statistical analysis, not tracking of the same donors, underpinned the conclusions.

Deletions cut 1 base from V and 5 bases from J, with 15 bases between. Germline V lookup: CDR1 PRHDT, CDR2 FYEKMQ (reference sequence). CDR3 length equals 15 residues. Template switching added a universal primer site; cDNA carried unique molecular identifiers. TCRdb reanalysed the 5' RACE reads using MiXCR and keeps one entry per CDR3 protein. The sample comprises about 900,000 distinct CDR3 sequences, roughly 12% of which are singletons, and around 1.6% rests with the top ten. All donors were healthy, and all were Caucasian. As concerns this clonotype: Its antigen remains unknown.

These records were also assigned to another study, of yellow fever vaccine responses in identical twins.

The sequence came from a woman aged 18 to 35 in good health. Source material: PBMCs. The V and J genes are TRBV13 and TRBJ2-7; possibly TRBD2 for D (6 bases). The CDR3 DNA reads TGTGCCAGCAGCTTAGCGGGAGTGGTGTCGGACGAGCAGTACTTC. This gives the protein CASSLAGVVSDEQYF.